These 13 T cell receptor beta chains were sequenced from one sample in a study of T-cell memory formation after mild COVID-19. TCRdb re-derived calls from the 5' RACE reads in MiXCR, one entry per CDR3 protein. The data show approximately 60,000 distinct CDR3 sequences, more than 8% seen once. The source material was PBMCs or a T cell subset sorted from them (not recorded which). These receptors all stem from a man aged 18 to 30 who had mild COVID-19 (a few samples of this study predate the infection). Cell type and time point are not known.

This clonotype appeared a few times. This chain uses TRBV20-1 with TRBJ2-5; TRBD1 or TRBD2 may be the D gene (6 bases each). Trimming shortened V by 0 bases and J by 4 bases, and 12 bases separated the two germline ends. The CDR3 is made up of 14 amino acids. CDR1 is DFQATT and CDR2 is SNEGSKA in the germline V gene (reference sequence). The CDR3 nucleotides read TGCAGTGCTAGAGATGCCCGGGGGCGAGAGACCCAGTACTTC. Translation gives CSARDARGRETQYF.

The chain is built from TRBV18 and TRBJ2-6, with D tentatively TRBD2 (5 bases). The V end was cut by 6 bases, the J end by 0 bases, with 15 bases between. CDR3 size: 17 residues. Germline lookup yields CDR1 KGHSH and CDR2 LQKENI. Here the CDR3 reads CASSPRRADSGANVLTF. CDR3 sequence (DNA): TGTGCCAGCTCCCCAAGGAGAGCGGACTCTGGGGCCAACGTCCTGACTTTC.

CDR3 region: CASSYSVEETQYF. The CDR3 DNA reads TGTGCCAGCAGTTACTCAGTTGAAGAGACCCAGTACTTC. The V gene is TRBV6-5, the J gene TRBJ2-5; no definite D call. V lost 0 bases and J lost 3, with 5 bases in between. From germline, CDR1 is MNHEY and CDR2 SVGAGI. The CDR3 has 13 residues.

Details on this clonotype: This may stem from a read error, because a much larger clone lies one nucleotide away. The V gene is TRBV5-1, the J gene TRBJ2-5; TRBD2 agrees at 7 bases. Germline CDR1 is SGHRS and CDR2 is YFSETQ. The CDR3 loop spans 12 amino acids. The CDR3 loop reads CTSSGDQETQYF. CDR3 coding DNA: TGCACCAGCAGCGGGGACCAAGAGACCCAGTACTTC.

This sequence joins TRBV7-3 and TRBJ1-1; D is unresolved. This CDR3 is 14 amino acids long. Germline assignment: CDR1 SGHTA and CDR2 FQGTGA. Trimming removed 0 bases at V and 1 base at J, with 6 bases between. The CDR3 spells CASSLTGQNTEAFF. The CDR3 DNA sequence: TGTGCCAGCAGCTTAACAGGCCAGAACACTGAAGCTTTCTTT.

V is TRBV5-1 and J is TRBJ1-4; D is ambiguous. Trimming left V 0 bases short and J 8 bases short, with 11 bases between. Germline V CDR1 and CDR2: SGHRS, YFSETQ. CDR3 length equals 14 residues. The CDR3 protein is CASSLAGGYEKLFF. DNA of the CDR3: TGCGCCAGCAGCTTGGCTGGAGGCTACGAAAAACTGTTTTTT.

J is TRBJ2-6 and V is TRBV29-1, with TRBD1 matching over 10 bases. Germline trimming cut 6 bases from V and 0 bases from J; bases unmatched to any gene: 5. CDR1 SQVTM and CDR2 ANQGSEA come from the germline V gene. The length of the CDR3 is 16 residues. DNA of the CDR3: TGCAGCGTCAACCGGGACAGGGGCTCTGGGGCCAACGTCCTGACTTTC. Encoded protein: CSVNRDRGSGANVLTF.

This clonotype was observed at least ten times. The chain combines TRBV5-4 with TRBJ2-3; TRBD2 aligns across 14 bases. V trimming: 5 bases; J trimming: 5 bases; junction bases outside the gene matches: 4. CDR1 and CDR2 (germline): SGHNT, YYREEE (reference sequence). This CDR3 has 15 residues. The CDR3 sequence: CASRSGLAGEDTQYF. Here the CDR3 DNA reads TGTGCCAGCAGGTCGGGACTAGCGGGGGAAGATACGCAGTATTTT. Combining the CDR3 with reference TRBV5-4 and TRBJ2-3 gives the whole variable domain ETGVTQSPTHLIKTRGQQVTLRCSSQSGHNTVSWYQQALGQGPQFIFQYYREEENGRGNFPPRFSGLQFPNYSSELNVNALELDDSALYLCASRSGLAGEDTQYFGPGTRLTVL.

This clonotype has more than one count but fewer than ten. The genes are TRBV5-1 and TRBJ2-7; 9 positions match TRBD1. The CDR3 length is 16 residues. V lost 0 bases to trimming and J lost 3 bases; unmatched junction nucleotides: 7. Germline-derived CDR1 and CDR2 are SGHRS and YFSETQ. CDR3 region: CASSLGRTGVGYEQYF. The CDR3 coding sequence is TGCGCCAGCAGCTTGGGCCGGACAGGGGTAGGCTACGAGCAGTACTTC. Full variable domain (rest looked up from reference TRBV5-1 and TRBJ2-7): KAGVTQTPRYLIKTRGQQVTLSCSPISGHRSVSWYQQTPGQGLQFLFEYFSETQRNKGNFPGRFSGRQFSNSRSEMNVSTLELGDSALYLCASSLGRTGVGYEQYFGPGTRLTVT.

This clonotype was seen only a few times. The gene calls are TRBV6-2 or TRBV6-3 and TRBJ1-1; 8 nucleotides line up with TRBD1. V lost 4 bases and J lost 2; bases outside the gene matches: 12. This CDR3 is 17 amino acids long. Per germline, CDR1 MNHEY and CDR2 SVGEGT. DNA of the CDR3: TGTGCCAGCAGTTTCATCCAGGGGGCCTCCGAAAACACTGAAGCTTTCTTT. Amino acid sequence: CASSFIQGASENTEAFF.

This clonotype was detected ten times or more. V and J are TRBV5-1 and TRBJ2-2; TRBD2 matches at 12 bases. The CDR3 loop spans 17 amino acids. V trimming: 4 bases; J trimming: 3 bases; junction bases outside the gene matches: 7. Germline-derived CDR1 and CDR2 are SGHRS and YFSETQ. CDR3 in amino acids: CASSRQTSGGDTGELFF. CDR3 in DNA: TGCGCCAGCAGCCGACAGACTAGCGGGGGAGACACCGGGGAGCTGTTTTTT.

The gene calls are TRBV5-1 and TRBJ2-3; no definite D call. The V end was cut by 0 bases, the J end by 5 bases, with 19 bases between. CDR1 is SGHRS and CDR2 is YFSETQ in the germline V gene. The CDR3 totals 17 residues. CDR3 sequence: CASSLVLQISTGDTQYF. The CDR3 DNA follows: TGCGCCAGCAGCTTGGTCCTACAGATAAGCACGGGAGATACGCAGTATTTT.

The sample holds a few counts of this clonotype. At one of its ends the junction is not consistent with the germline gene, which may arise from a read error. DNA of the CDR3: TGTGCCAGCAGCTTAGGATCCGCCGCGTACCGATTC. It is translated as CASSLGSAAYRF. This chain uses TRBV7-9 with TRBJ2-5, with D unresolved. The V gene's germline CDR1 is SEHNR and CDR2 FQNEAQ (reference sequence). CDR3 length equals 12 residues.